The clone carrying this T cell receptor beta chain appeared many times. The antigen is not known. Amplification of TCR beta CDR3 regions used RNA as the template. The HTBI primer set was used in a first-round RT-PCR of the TCR CDR3. MiXCR, run by TCRdb on the multiplex PCR reads, gives a single entry per CDR3 protein. The sample shows roughly 530,000 distinct CDR3 sequences, 15% to 20% of them seen only once. At least 3 on the Clinical Activity Score was recorded for ophthalmopathy patients, who also had NOSPECS grade at least 4 and duration under 3 months. PBMCs came from more than 9.5 ml fresh peripheral blood. These data come from a study of T cells in Graves' hyperthyroidism and ophthalmopathy. Whole-study findings and limits: Most thyroid clonotypes expanded above 0.001 were also detected in blood.

The sequencing input was blood. The sequence was collected from a woman between 18 and 30 years old with Graves' ophthalmopathy.

CDR3 sequence reads: CASSLDAGGPIGGELFF. The CDR3 DNA reads TGCGCCAGCAGCTTGGATGCGGGAGGGCCGATCGGCGGGGAGCTGTTTTTT. V and J are TRBV5-1 and TRBJ2-2, with 9 bases that match TRBD2. This CDR3 spans 17 amino acids. Losses at the gene ends were 0 bases for V and 7 bases for J; bases not matched to a gene: 10. CDR1 and CDR2 (germline): SGHRS, YFSETQ.